A selection of T cell receptor beta chains follows, all from one sample in a study of early T cells in non-severe SARS-CoV-2 infection. TCRdb reprocessed the 5' RACE reads with MiXCR, giving one entry per CDR3 protein. The sample lists 40,000 to 55,000 distinct CDR3 sequences; approximately 12% were seen once. The source material was whole blood. The source of these receptors is an adult who was a healthcare worker with PCR-confirmed SARS-CoV-2 infection or an uninfected control (not recorded which). CDR3s include the opening cysteine and the closing phenylalanine or tryptophan. Each record gives: CDR3 DNA, CDR3 protein, J gene, D gene, clone size, V gene. D genes are given only for firm matches. Clone size is stated in some rows and not others, as once, few, many or a class when expanded.

TGTGCCAGCAGTTACTCAAAGACGGACAGGGGGAAATCGAACACCGGGGAGCTGTTTTTT | CASSYSKTDRGKSNTGELFF | TRBJ2-2 | TRBD1 | few | TRBV6-2/TRBV6-3
TGCGCCAGCAGCTTAACTGATAGGGGCATTGAGCAGTTCTTC | CASSLTDRGIEQFF | TRBJ2-1 | NA | few | TRBV5-1
TGTGCCAGCAGTTTAATGAACACTGAAGCTTTCTTT | CASSLMNTEAFF | TRBJ1-1 | NA | NA | TRBV28
TGTGCCTGGAGCGGGGGAGGGCCGACAAGGGGAAACACCATATATTTT | CAWSGGGPTRGNTIYF | TRBJ1-3 | NA | few | TRBV30
TGTGCCAGCAGCTTGGTTGGACCTTCCGAGACCCGCCCCAAGACCGATACGCAGTATTTT | CASSLVGPSETRPKTDTQYF | TRBJ2-3 | NA | NA | TRBV7-6
TGTGCCAGCAGCTTTATAGAGGACACTGAAGCTTTCTTT | CASSFIEDTEAFF | TRBJ1-1 | NA | many | TRBV7-2
TGCAGCGTTGAGAGCGGCCGAGGGGAGGAAGCTTTCTTT | CSVESGRGEEAFF | TRBJ1-1 | NA | few | TRBV29-1
TGTGCCAGCCTAGATGAGCAGTTCTTC | CASLDEQFF | TRBJ2-1 | NA | few | TRBV21-1
TGTGCCAGCAGCCAAGTTAAGGGGAATGAGCAGTTCTTC | CASSQVKGNEQFF | TRBJ2-1 | NA | few | TRBV3-1
TGTGCCAGCAGTCAAGGATTATACGCGGCGCAGTACTTC | CASSQGLYAAQYF | TRBJ2-7 | NA | few | TRBV28
TGCAGTGCTCCGGGCCTAACCTCCTACGAGCAGTACTTC | CSAPGLTSYEQYF | TRBJ2-7 | NA | NA | TRBV20-1
TGTGCCAGCAGCCCGAGACTAGGGGGAGCCACCTACAATGAGCAGTTCTTC | CASSPRLGGATYNEQFF | TRBJ2-1 | NA | few | TRBV9
TGTGCCAGCAGTGACAGGGTGTTATATGGCTACACCTTC | CASSDRVLYGYTF | TRBJ1-2 | TRBD1 | few | TRBV6-5
TGTGCCAGCAGCTTGGACATCACAGATACGCAGTATTTT | CASSLDITDTQYF | TRBJ2-3 | NA | once | TRBV7-2
TGTGCCAGCAGCCCCGGGACTAGCGGGAGTCTTGAGCAGTACTTC | CASSPGTSGSLEQYF | TRBJ2-7 | TRBD2 | NA | TRBV27
TGCAGCGGACTAGCGGGAGTGACCCAGTACTTC | CSGLAGVTQYF | TRBJ2-5 | TRBD2 | NA | TRBV29-1
TGTGCCAGCAGCTTACAGGGTAGATACGAGCAGTACTTC | CASSLQGRYEQYF | TRBJ2-7 | NA | once | TRBV7-2
TGTGCCAGCAGTTGGGGAGGGGGCATGGGCTACACCTTC | CASSWGGGMGYTF | TRBJ1-2 | TRBD1 | many | TRBV12-3/TRBV12-4
TGTGCCAGCAGCTCTCTCCGGGACCGACTCACAGATACGCAGTATTTT | CASSSLRDRLTDTQYF | TRBJ2-3 | NA | many | TRBV7-2
TGCGCCAGCAGCTTCGGGGGGCACCACACTGAAGCTTTCTTT | CASSFGGHHTEAFF | TRBJ1-1 | NA | NA | TRBV5-1
TGTGCCAGCTCGGCTAGCGGGAGGGACACCGGGGAGCTGTTTTTT | CASSASGRDTGELFF | TRBJ2-2 | TRBD2 | few | TRBV6-2/TRBV6-3
TGTGCCAGCATGGATGGGCAGAACACCGGGGAGCTGTTTTTT | CASMDGQNTGELFF | TRBJ2-2 | NA | NA | TRBV6-1
TGTGCCTGGAGTGTTCGCCGGAGGGGTACTGAAGCTTTCTTT | CAWSVRRRGTEAFF | TRBJ1-1 | NA | many | TRBV30
TGCAGTGCTTGGCCTCTACGGGACACCGGGGAGCTGTTTTTT | CSAWPLRDTGELFF | TRBJ2-2 | NA | NA | TRBV20-1
TGCGCCAGCAGTCCCCAACTGACTAGCGGAAGGGGGGAGCTGTTTTTT | CASSPQLTSGRGELFF | TRBJ2-2 | TRBD2 | NA | TRBV23-1
TGTGCCAGCAGTCTCTGGGACTTGGGCGGGAGGTGGTCCGGGGAGCTGTTTTTT | CASSLWDLGGRWSGELFF | TRBJ2-2 | TRBD2 | once | TRBV28
TGCAGCGTACCCCAGGGGAACACTGAAGCTTTCTTT | CSVPQGNTEAFF | TRBJ1-1 | NA | medium-sized | TRBV29-1
TGTGCCAGCAGTTTTGGGGGGAGGGGCGGCTACACCTTC | CASSFGGRGGYTF | TRBJ1-2 | NA | many | TRBV28
TGCGCCAGCAGCCCGGGGGGGGCTGGAAACACCATATATTTT | CASSPGGAGNTIYF | TRBJ1-3 | NA | many | TRBV5-1
TGTGCTAGTGGTTTTGGCAGCCTGAACACTGAAGCTTTCTTT | CASGFGSLNTEAFF | TRBJ1-1 | NA | many | TRBV12-5
TGCAGTGCTAGCTCTCAGGGGGTGACTAGCGGGGAAATTGGCACAGATACGCAGTATTTT | CSASSQGVTSGEIGTDTQYF | TRBJ2-3 | TRBD2 | many | TRBV20-1
TGTGCCAGCAGCCAAGATCACACGGGCGGGGAGCTTTTTTTT | CASSQDHTGGELFF | TRBJ2-2 | NA | few | TRBV3-1
TGTGCCAGCAGCCCACAGGGGTGGGATGAGCAGTTCTTC | CASSPQGWDEQFF | TRBJ2-1 | TRBD1 | many | TRBV11-2
TGCGCCAGTGGACTAGCGGGAGAGGGAATCGGGGAGCTGTTTTTT | CASGLAGEGIGELFF | TRBJ2-2 | TRBD2 | NA | TRBV5-1
TGTGCCAGCAGCTGGGAACTAGCGGTCTCTAGAGAGCAGTTCTTC | CASSWELAVSREQFF | TRBJ2-1 | TRBD2 | NA | TRBV11-2
TGTGCCAGCAGCATCGGGACAGGAACCTACGAGCAGTACTTC | CASSIGTGTYEQYF | TRBJ2-7 | TRBD1 | many | TRBV7-6
TGTGCCAGCAGCTTAGCCACTAGCGTTTTCAATGAGCAGTTCTTC | CASSLATSVFNEQFF | TRBJ2-1 | TRBD2 | many | TRBV7-8
TGCGCCAGCAGCTTGGCCCCGGCACAGGAGCAGTTCTTC | CASSLAPAQEQFF | TRBJ2-1 | NA | few | TRBV5-1
TGTGCCAGTAGTAGGTTTGGATCACGCCAAGAGACCCAGTACTTC | CASSRFGSRQETQYF | TRBJ2-5 | NA | many | TRBV19
TGTGCCAGCGGGGGGGGCCTTCCGGACAATGAGCAGTTCTTC | CASGGGLPDNEQFF | TRBJ2-1 | NA | NA | TRBV28
TGTGCCAGCAGCCCCCCAGATTTCACCTACGAGCAGTACTTC | CASSPPDFTYEQYF | TRBJ2-7 | NA | NA | TRBV7-9
TGTGCCAGCAGGCTTAGCGGGACCTACGAGCAGTACTTC | CASRLSGTYEQYF | TRBJ2-7 | TRBD2 | NA | TRBV7-8
TGTGCCAGTAGGGCACGGACAGGTTCCAGCTCCTACGAGCAGTACTTC | CASRARTGSSSYEQYF | TRBJ2-7 | TRBD1 | many | TRBV19
TGTGCCAGCAGCGTAGTTATTGTTGGGAACGATGAGCAGTTCTTC | CASSVVIVGNDEQFF | TRBJ2-1 | NA | many | TRBV28
TGTGCCAGCAGTGTAGGGAGCGGGGCCGGTAATTCACCCCTCCACTTT | CASSVGSGAGNSPLHF | TRBJ1-6 | NA | NA | TRBV2
TGTGCCAGCAGCCAAGCCGGACTCCGAGATTCCTACAATGAGCAGTTCTTC | CASSQAGLRDSYNEQFF | TRBJ2-1 | NA | NA | TRBV14
TGTACCAGCTTGAGAGAACTAGCGGGAGCCGAGCAGTACTTC | CTSLRELAGAEQYF | TRBJ2-7 | TRBD2 | NA | TRBV7-2
TGTGCCAGCAGCTTGGGACAGGCCAGTTCACCCCTCCACTTT | CASSLGQASSPLHF | TRBJ1-6 | TRBD1 | many | TRBV13
TGTGCCAGCAGTTTATCGAGGAACACCGGGGAGCTGTTTTTT | CASSLSRNTGELFF | TRBJ2-2 | NA | few | TRBV27
TGTGCCAGCAGTTCCTACGGGGTCTCTAGCACAGATACGCAGTATTTT | CASSSYGVSSTDTQYF | TRBJ2-3 | NA | NA | TRBV6-2/TRBV6-3
TGTGCCAGCAGCCAGAAGGGCGGGACTAGCGGAACCTACGAGCAGTACTTC | CASSQKGGTSGTYEQYF | TRBJ2-7 | TRBD2 | NA | TRBV4-2
TGTGCCGCCGGAGAGGGGGGCCACGAGCAGTACTTC | CAAGEGGHEQYF | TRBJ2-7 | NA | NA | TRBV5-6
TGTGCCAGCTCCCGACCGCCGGCGGGAGGTTACAATGAGCAGTTCTTC | CASSRPPAGGYNEQFF | TRBJ2-1 | TRBD2 | many | TRBV27